This T cell receptor (beta chain) was sequenced for a study of blood T cells in healthy people across ages. A second about 6 to 12 cycle PCR used barcoded and J-beta primers. TCRdb reprocessed the 5' RACE reads with MiXCR, giving one entry per CDR3 protein. The sample lists approximately 820,000 distinct CDR3 sequences; roughly 44% were seen once. The germline V gene encodes CDR1 SGHTA and CDR2 FQGNSA. This CDR3 region has 13 residues. The sequencing sample was made of blood. This sequence was found in a man aged 60 to 75 in good health. This chain uses TRBV7-2 with TRBJ2-5, with 7 bases identical to TRBD1. The J call is in doubt because the DNA end fits TRBJ2-7 better. CDR3 loop: CASSLGAGGEQYF. The CDR3 DNA is TGTGCCAGCAGCTTAGGGGCAGGGGGCGAGCAGTACTTC.